This TCR beta chain was captured in a study of vaccination effects on CD4 cells after COVID-19. For the study at large: As their vaccination, participants received two doses of either BNT162b2 or mRNA-1273.

Before any sequencing was done, the ViraFEST assay used viral peptide pools to expand antigen-specific CD4+ T cells. Scientists isolated CD4+ T cells after a roughly nine-day culture period ended. Nucleocapsid antibodies stayed negative before and after vaccination, showing no earlier SARS-CoV-2 infection. Each well held some 2.2 million PBMC cultured with 7.5 to 10 ug/ml peptides and approximately 11 IU/ml IL-2. Data came from immunoSEQ multiplex PCR; TCRdb stores just in-frame clones and leaves some out. The repertoire has tens of thousands of clones, approximately 70% of them found once; the top ten carry approximately 3.8%. Comment on this clone: Antigen specificity is unknown.

The J segment lost 3 bases and the V segment lost 0 bases, leaving 4 bases of the junction unmatched. The V gene's germline CDR1 is SGHRS and CDR2 YFSETQ. The CDR3 runs 15 residues. V and J are TRBV5-1 and TRBJ2-3; 7 bases match TRBD1. Sequencing used CD4+ T cells from PBMCs cultured with HCoV-OC43 spike peptides, obtained before COVID-19 vaccination. Subset here: HCoV-OC43 spike overlapping peptide pool stimulation. The source of this sequence is a human donor who received a COVID-19 vaccine. The CDR3 bases are TGCGCCAGCAGCTTGGCAGAGACAGGGACAGATACGCAGTATTTT. Protein product: CASSLAETGTDTQYF.